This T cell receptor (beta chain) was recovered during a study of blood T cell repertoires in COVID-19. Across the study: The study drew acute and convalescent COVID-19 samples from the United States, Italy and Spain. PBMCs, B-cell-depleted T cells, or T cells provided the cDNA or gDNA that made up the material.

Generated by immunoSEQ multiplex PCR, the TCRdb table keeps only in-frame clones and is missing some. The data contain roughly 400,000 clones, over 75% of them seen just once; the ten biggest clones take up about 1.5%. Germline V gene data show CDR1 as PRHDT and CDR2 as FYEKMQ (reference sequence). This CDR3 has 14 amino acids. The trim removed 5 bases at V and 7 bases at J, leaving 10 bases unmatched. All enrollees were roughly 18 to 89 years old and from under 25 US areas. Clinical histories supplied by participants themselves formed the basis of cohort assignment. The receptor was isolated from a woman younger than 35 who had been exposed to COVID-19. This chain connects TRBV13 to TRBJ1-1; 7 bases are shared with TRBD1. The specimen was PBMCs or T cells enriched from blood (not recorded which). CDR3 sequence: CASSVRTGTDEAFF. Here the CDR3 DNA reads TGTGCCAGCAGCGTACGGACAGGAACCGATGAAGCTTTCTTT.